The 18 T cell receptor beta chains presented below share a single source sample, sequenced in a study of cytomegalovirus exposure and HLA in healthy donors. PCR employed 60 Vbeta and 13 Jbeta primers. Some clones are missing from TCRdb's copy, which holds only in-frame ones; the method was immunoSEQ multiplex PCR. The repertoire includes 100,000 or so clones, 70% to 85% of them detected once, and 2% to 2.5% sits in the top ten. Input material: PBMCs. The receptors originated from a man aged 18 to 35 in good health and CMV-seronegative.

V is TRBV7-3 and J is TRBJ2-7, with a weak D call TRBD2 (5 bases). The CDR3 totals 14 residues. V lost 5 bases to trimming and J lost 3 bases, with 14 bases between them. The germline CDR1 and CDR2 sequences are SGHTA and FQGTGA. CDR3: CASSPTDGDYEQYF. In DNA form, the CDR3 reads TGTGCCAGCAGCCCAACGGACGGGGACTACGAGCAGTACTTC.

This chain connects TRBV7-9 to TRBJ1-3; D might be TRBD1 (6 bases). Per the germline V gene, CDR1 is SEHNR and CDR2 is FQNEAQ (reference sequence). With 1 base removed from V and 0 bases from J, the gap between germline ends came to 10 bases. The CDR3 loop spans 16 amino acids. The CDR3 region has the DNA TGTGCCAGCAGCTTAGTGGGACATAGCTCTGGAAACACCATATATTTT. Amino acids: CASSLVGHSSGNTIYF. Full variable domain (outside the CDR3, taken from reference TRBV7-9 and TRBJ1-3): DTGVSQNPRHKITKRGQNVTFRCDPISEHNRLYWYRQTLGQGPEFLTYFQNEAQLEKSRLLSDRFSAERPKGSFSTLEIQRTEQGDSAMYLCASSLVGHSSGNTIYFGEGSWLTVV.

This chain joins TRBV10-3 and TRBJ1-3; D uncertain. V was trimmed by 6 bases and J by 0 bases, leaving 18 bases between them. The V gene's germline CDR1 is ENHRY and CDR2 SYGVKD. CDR3 length: 17 residues. CDR3 bases: TGTGCCATCAGCCAAGCAGTACGGGTTTCCTCTGGAAACACCATATATTTT. This encodes CAISQAVRVSSGNTIYF.

V and J are TRBV28 and TRBJ1-2; 7 nucleotides match TRBD1. Losses at the gene ends were 5 bases for V and 7 bases for J; bases not matched to a gene: 4. CDR3 size: 12 residues. Germline V gene sequence: CDR1 MDHEN, CDR2 SYDVKM. As DNA, the CDR3 is TGTGCCAGCAGTACCGACAGGGTTGGCTACACCTTC. Translation gives CASSTDRVGYTF.

This clone was detected many times. V usage is TRBV6-4 and J usage is TRBJ2-1; TRBD2 matches at 7 bases. CDR1 is MRHNA and CDR2 is SNTAGT in the germline V gene. After removal of 0 bases from V and 8 bases from J, the junction contained 7 bases not matched to a gene. This CDR3 comprises 15 residues. CDR3 nucleotide sequence: TGTGCCAGCAGTGACTCCGCGACTAGCAGCCATGAGCAGTTCTTC. Encoded protein: CASSDSATSSHEQFF.

The V call is TRBV18, the J call TRBJ1-5; possibly TRBD1 for D (5 bases). The CDR3 is 14 amino acids. The germline V and J ends were trimmed by 0 bases and 6 bases, with 9 bases remaining between them. Germline CDR1 is KGHSH and CDR2 is LQKENI. The CDR3 DNA reads as TGTGCCAGCTCACCACCTTCAGGGATTCAGCCCCAGCATTTT. Amino acid sequence: CASSPPSGIQPQHF.

The genes are TRBV7-9 and TRBJ2-7; D perhaps matches TRBD1 (5 bases). Trimming cost V 3 bases and J 2 bases, with 20 bases left between them. The germline gives CDR1 SEHNR, CDR2 FQNEAQ (reference sequence). The CDR3 has 17 residues. The chain's CDR3 is CASSLPLTEIKAYEQYF. CDR3 in DNA: TGTGCCAGCAGCTTGCCACTGACAGAGATTAAAGCCTACGAGCAGTACTTC. The full variable domain, in which reference TRBV7-9 and TRBJ2-7 provide the parts outside the CDR3, is DTGVSQNPRHKITKRGQNVTFRCDPISEHNRLYWYRQTLGQGPEFLTYFQNEAQLEKSRLLSDRFSAERPKGSFSTLEIQRTEQGDSAMYLCASSLPLTEIKAYEQYFGPGTRLTVT.

The V and J genes are TRBV7-2 and TRBJ2-6; D call uncertain. CDR1 is SGHTA and CDR2 is FQGNSA in the germline V gene. Trimming took off 3 bases at V and 2 bases at J, with 8 bases between the two ends. This CDR3 is built from 15 residues. CDR3 protein: CASSFVGAGANVLTF. The CDR3 DNA sequence: TGTGCCAGCAGCTTTGTGGGCGCTGGGGCCAACGTCCTGACTTTC.

The rearrangement joins TRBV7-2 to TRBJ2-1; 9 bases align to TRBD2. The CDR3 loop spans 15 amino acids. The J segment lost 8 bases and the V segment lost 0 bases, leaving 5 bases of the junction unmatched. Germline lookup yields CDR1 SGHTA and CDR2 FQGNSA. In DNA, the CDR3 is TGTGCCAGCAGCTTAGCCGGCGGGAGGGGCGATGAGCAGTTCTTC. The encoded protein is CASSLAGGRGDEQFF.

The genes are TRBV6-5 and TRBJ1-2; a weak D match, TRBD1 (6 bases). Deletions cut 7 bases from V and 8 bases from J, with 14 bases between. This CDR3 comprises 12 residues. Germline CDR1 and CDR2: MNHEY and SVGAGI. The CDR3 protein is CASKEGDRGYTF. The DNA for the CDR3 is TGTGCCAGCAAAGAGGGGGACCGCGGCTACACCTTC.

The chain is built from TRBV6-1 and TRBJ1-2; 12 bases agree with TRBD1. J gave up 5 bases and V 2 bases, and 6 bases lay outside the gene matches. The CDR3 sequence is 16 residues long. Germline-derived CDR1 and CDR2 are MNHNS and SASEGT. The CDR3 DNA reads TGTGCCAGCAGTGAATCCGGGACAGGGGGCGGGTATGGCTACACCTTC. Translation: CASSESGTGGGYGYTF.

The rearrangement uses TRBV29-1 and TRBJ2-7; 7 bases line up with TRBD2. The V gene end was trimmed by 6 bases and the J gene end by 3 bases; junction bases not matched to a gene: 8. The V gene's germline CDR1 is SQVTM and CDR2 ANQGSEA. The CDR3 runs 13 residues. CDR3 DNA: TGCAGCGTGTGGGACTATTCCTACTACGAGCAGTACTTC. Its protein product is CSVWDYSYYEQYF.

The chain employs TRBV5-1 and TRBJ2-7, with 8 bases matching TRBD2. Germline V lookup: CDR1 SGHRS, CDR2 YFSETQ. This CDR3 comprises 17 residues. V shed 4 bases and J 6 bases; nucleotides not matched to a gene: 18. The CDR3 nucleotides read TGCGCCAGCAGCCGGGGAGGGGGAACCGGGACTAGAAGCGAGCAGTACTTC. As protein: CASSRGGGTGTRSEQYF.

This chain uses TRBV28 with TRBJ2-3; 10 bases align to TRBD2. V trimming: 6 bases; J trimming: 2 bases; junction bases outside the gene matches: 5. The CDR3 covers 15 residues. CDR1 and CDR2 (germline): MDHEN, SYDVKM. The CDR3 bases are TGTGCCAGCAGACCGGGACTAGCGTCCACAGATACGCAGTATTTT. The encoded protein is CASRPGLASTDTQYF.

The chain couples TRBV6-4 to TRBJ2-7; the D gene is possibly TRBD2 (5 bases). The CDR3 is 17 residues long. The ends were cut back, 5 bases at V and 0 bases at J, with 20 bases in the middle. The germline V gene encodes CDR1 MRHNA and CDR2 SNTAGT. The CDR3 region has the DNA TGTGCCAGCAGTACCGACCCGATTACCGGAGGCTCCTACGAGCAGTACTTC. Translation: CASSTDPITGGSYEQYF.

The chain has TRBV9 and TRBJ2-4; a weak D match, TRBD1 (5 bases). Deletions cut 1 base from V and 7 bases from J, with 12 bases between. Looked up from germline, CDR1 is SGDLS and CDR2 is YYNGEE. The length of the CDR3 is 14 residues. CDR3 residues: CASSVRQGGNIQYF. The DNA of the CDR3 is TGTGCCAGCAGCGTACGGCAGGGTGGGAACATTCAGTACTTC. The whole variable domain, filled in from reference TRBV9 and TRBJ2-4, reads DSGVTQTPKHLITATGQRVTLRCSPRSGDLSVYWYQQSLDQGLQFLIQYYNGEERAKGNILERFSAQQFPDLHSELNLSSLELGDSALYFCASSVRQGGNIQYFGAGTRLSVL.

This chain connects TRBV13 to TRBJ2-5; 11 bases match TRBD2. In germline, CDR1 is PRHDT, CDR2 FYEKMQ (reference sequence). With V trimmed by 8 bases and J by 5 bases, 10 bases remained unmatched. The CDR3 totals 15 residues. CDR3 nucleotide sequence: TGTGCCAGCGGGATGGTAGCGGGAGGGACTGAGACCCAGTACTTC. Amino acids: CASGMVAGGTETQYF.

There are a few counts of this clone. This chain uses TRBV6-4 with TRBJ2-1; TRBD1 agrees at 9 bases. Germline values: CDR1 MRHNA, CDR2 SNTAGT. The J segment lost 6 bases and the V segment lost 2 bases, leaving 8 bases of the junction unmatched. CDR3 size: 16 residues. The CDR3 DNA is TGTGCCAGCAGTGACCGAGGACAGGGGTCGATCAATGAGCAGTTCTTC. This codes for CASSDRGQGSINEQFF.